Sequencing of this TCR beta chain was carried out in a study of blood T cell repertoires in COVID-19. Some clones are missing from TCRdb's copy, which holds only in-frame ones; the method was immunoSEQ multiplex PCR. The data contain about 190,000 clones, approximately 78% of them seen just once; the ten biggest clones take up under 3.5%. The source material was peripheral blood. The receptor's source is a woman at least 80 years old with active or convalescent COVID-19.

CDR3 sequence (DNA): TGTGCCAGCAGCCCGATGCCCCTTGACAGCTGGGCAACTAATGAAAAACTGTTTTTT. Its translation: CASSPMPLDSWATNEKLFF. This sequence joins TRBV7-9 and TRBJ1-4; D possibly corresponds to TRBD1 (5 bases). V dropped 5 bases and J dropped 0 bases, with 22 bases sitting between them. CDR1 is SEHNR and CDR2 is FQNEAQ in the germline V gene (reference sequence). This CDR3 spans 19 amino acids.